This TCR beta chain was identified in a study of regulatory T cells in long-lasting Graves disease. Investigators prepared the TCR beta libraries by applying iRepertoire HTBI primers and Arm-PCR of CDR3 regions. TCRdb re-called the multiplex PCR reads through MiXCR, storing one row per CDR3 protein. The sample shows 350,000 to 500,000 distinct CDR3 sequences, 11% to 15% of them seen only once. In this sample, this clonotype turned up a few times. The time point: newly diagnosed GD, antithyroid drugs for less than 3 months. The TCR library was made from RNA that had been extracted from PBMCs in TRIzol. This same sample was also taken into another study, of T cells in Graves' hyperthyroidism and ophthalmopathy.

Sequenced here: peripheral blood mononuclear cells (PBMCs), sampled at new diagnosis, from a patient treated with antithyroid drugs. This receptor was obtained from a woman aged 50 to 60 with Graves disease.

The CDR3 coding sequence is TGCGCCAGCAGCCCCGACCCGAGCCAAGAGACCCAGTACTTC. Protein product: CASSPDPSQETQYF. This chain uses TRBV5-1 with TRBJ2-5, with no clear D. The CDR3 is made up of 14 amino acids. Germline V gene sequence: CDR1 SGHRS, CDR2 YFSETQ. V was cut by 4 bases and J by 1 base, with 11 bases left in between.